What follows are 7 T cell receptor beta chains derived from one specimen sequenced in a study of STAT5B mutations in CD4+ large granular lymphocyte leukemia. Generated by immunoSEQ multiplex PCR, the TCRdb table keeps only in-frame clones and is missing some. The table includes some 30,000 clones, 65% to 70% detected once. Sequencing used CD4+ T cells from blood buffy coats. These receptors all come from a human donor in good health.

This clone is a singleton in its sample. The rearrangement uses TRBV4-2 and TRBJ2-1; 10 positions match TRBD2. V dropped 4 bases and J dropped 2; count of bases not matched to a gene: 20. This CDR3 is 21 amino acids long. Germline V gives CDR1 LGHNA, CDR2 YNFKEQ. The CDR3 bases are TGTGCCAGCAGCCCGCTAGGCATAGCGGGGGGCTCCTGGGAAGCCTACAATGAGCAGTTCTTC. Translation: CASSPLGIAGGSWEAYNEQFF.

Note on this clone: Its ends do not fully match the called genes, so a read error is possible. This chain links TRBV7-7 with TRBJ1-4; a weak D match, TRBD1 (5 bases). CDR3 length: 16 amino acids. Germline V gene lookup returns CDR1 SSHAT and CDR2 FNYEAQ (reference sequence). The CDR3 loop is CASSLGEGPKVEKLFF. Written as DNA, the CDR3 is TGTGCTAGCAGCTTAGGGGAAGGACCCAAGGTTGAAAAACTGTTTTTT. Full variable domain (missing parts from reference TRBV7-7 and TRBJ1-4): GAGVSQSPRYKVTKRGQDVTLRCDPISSHATLYWYQQALGQGPEFLTYFNYEAQPDKSGLPSDRFSAERPEGSISTLTIQRTEQRDSAMYRCASSLGEGPKVEKLFFGSGTQLSVL.

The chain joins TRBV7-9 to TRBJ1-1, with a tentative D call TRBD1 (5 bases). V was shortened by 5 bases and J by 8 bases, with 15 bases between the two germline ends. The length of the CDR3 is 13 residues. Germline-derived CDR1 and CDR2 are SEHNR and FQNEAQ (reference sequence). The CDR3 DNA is TGTGCCAGCAGCCTCCTAGGGACCACCGAAGCTTTCTTT. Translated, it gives CASSLLGTTEAFF. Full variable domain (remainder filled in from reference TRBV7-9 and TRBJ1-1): DTGVSQNPRHKITKRGQNVTFRCDPISEHNRLYWYRQTLGQGPEFLTYFQNEAQLEKSRLLSDRFSAERPKGSFSTLEIQRTEQGDSAMYLCASSLLGTTEAFFGQGTRLTVV.

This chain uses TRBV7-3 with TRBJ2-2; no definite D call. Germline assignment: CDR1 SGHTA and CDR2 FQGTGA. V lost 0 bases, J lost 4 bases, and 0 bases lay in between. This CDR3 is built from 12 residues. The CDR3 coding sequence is TGTGCCAGCAGCTTAACCACCGGGGAGCTGTTTTTT. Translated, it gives CASSLTTGELFF.

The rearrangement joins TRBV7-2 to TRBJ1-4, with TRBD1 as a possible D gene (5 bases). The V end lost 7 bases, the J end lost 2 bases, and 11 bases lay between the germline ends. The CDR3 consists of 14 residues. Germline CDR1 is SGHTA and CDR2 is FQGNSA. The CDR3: CASKLGATNEKLFF. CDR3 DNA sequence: TGTGCCAGCAAACTAGGGGCGACTAATGAAAAACTGTTTTTT.

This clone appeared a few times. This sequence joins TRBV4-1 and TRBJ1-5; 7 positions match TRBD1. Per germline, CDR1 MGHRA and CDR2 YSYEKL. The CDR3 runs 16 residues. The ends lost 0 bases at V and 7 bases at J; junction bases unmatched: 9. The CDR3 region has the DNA TGCGCCAGCAGCCAAGAACCTGACAGGGCGAGGCAGCCCCAGCATTTT. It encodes CASSQEPDRARQPQHF.

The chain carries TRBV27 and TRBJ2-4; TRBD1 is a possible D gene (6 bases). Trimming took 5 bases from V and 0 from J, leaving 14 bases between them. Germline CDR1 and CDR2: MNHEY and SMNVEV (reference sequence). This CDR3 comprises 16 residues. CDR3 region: CASSLTGLLAKNIQYF. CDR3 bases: TGTGCCAGCAGTCTAACAGGGCTTCTAGCCAAAAACATTCAGTACTTC.